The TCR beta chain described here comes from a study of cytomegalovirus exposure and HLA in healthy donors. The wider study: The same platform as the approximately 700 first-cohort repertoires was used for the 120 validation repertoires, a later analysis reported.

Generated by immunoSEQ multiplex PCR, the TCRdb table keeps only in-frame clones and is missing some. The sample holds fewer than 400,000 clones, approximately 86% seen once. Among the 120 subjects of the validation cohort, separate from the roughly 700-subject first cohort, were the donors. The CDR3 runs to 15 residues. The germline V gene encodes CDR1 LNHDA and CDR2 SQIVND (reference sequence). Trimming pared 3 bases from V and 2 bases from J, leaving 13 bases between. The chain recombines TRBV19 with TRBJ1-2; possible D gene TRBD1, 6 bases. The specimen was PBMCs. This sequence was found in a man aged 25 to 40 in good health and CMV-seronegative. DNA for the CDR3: TGTGCCAGTAGTATCCTCTACAGGGAAAACTATGGCTACACCTTC. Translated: CASSILYRENYGYTF.